This is a list of T cell receptor beta chains from one sample in a study of CD8+ T cells in alopecia areata. Generated by immunoSEQ multiplex PCR, the TCRdb table keeps only in-frame clones and is missing some. The sample carries 75,000 to 80,000 clones, around two thirds recorded once. The sequenced sample was CD8+ T cells sorted from blood, obtained at week 24, from a patient treated with tofacitinib. These receptors were collected from a human donor with alopecia areata. The conserved cysteine and the conserved F or W are not part of the CDR3 here. Expanded clones are given a class, and other clones once, few, many or no size at all.

>TRBV5-8|few
ASSQGVLVWGNTGELF
>TRBV5-1|NA
ASSSYLGTALDPRTQY
>TRBV18|NA
ASSPGPRGDTEAF
>TRBV13|NA
ASSLEGSGYGYT
>TRBV5-6|NA
ASSEGLAPGELF
>TRBV30|NA
AWSADSTNEKLF
>TRBV9|NA
ASRAGDGTDTQY
>TRBV7-8|NA
ASSLAYGANEQF
>TRBV4-2|NA
ASSSGVPEAF
>TRBV6-6|NA
ASSSPLTGSYEQY
>TRBV7-9|NA
ASGVHGPEGYT
>TRBV7-9|NA
ASSLTQRKYTEAF
>TRBV4-1|NA
ASSQDGGLYLGDTQY
>TRBV7-9|few
ASGPTENTEAF
>TRBV25-1|few
ASKVGGQETQY
>TRBV4-3|NA
ASSQDRGQVDEQY
>TRBV30|few
ASSLDPTFSYEQY
>TRBV7-9|NA
ASSSNQRAGANVLT
>TRBV2|NA
ASSEVQRTSSNEQF
>TRBV4-2|NA
ASSPSGITDTQY
>TRBV27|NA
ASSQKQLNYGYT
>TRBV11-2|NA
ASSATGGLGYGYT
>TRBV7-6|NA
ASSLASPPMDIQY
>TRBV7-9|NA
ASSHSPGSYNEQF
>TRBV27|NA
ASSYIRGGTEAF
>TRBV30|NA
AWSVSGSYEQY
>TRBV6-4|NA
ASSPTSAYQETQY
>TRBV9|NA
ASSRDMSYEQY
>TRBV4-1|NA
ASSLTAGGPRSNEKLF
>TRBV19|NA
ASSMRPLGQPQH
>TRBV23-1|NA
ASSRTGATNEKLF
>TRBV11-1|NA
ASSPRDRQETQY
>TRBV10-3|NA
APPGGAGGSTDTQY
>TRBV4-1|NA
ASSQEDSANTEAF
>TRBV27|NA
ASFPRTSPSGEQF
>TRBV6-5|NA
ASSSDRVGYEQY
>TRBV5-1|NA
ASSLGTTGDYGYT
>TRBV4-1|NA
ASSQDLAGGPDTQY
>TRBV7-9|NA
ASSLATANYGYT
>TRBV27|NA
ASSFGGIAKNIQY
>TRBV6-1|many
ASSLEPNGANVLT
>TRBV6-5|NA
ASSYSERIDGYGYT
>TRBV5-4|NA
ASSPTGPNTEAF
>TRBV15|few
ATSRSQRISPRDRGRNTQY
>TRBV7-2|NA
ASSWGLAGGYEQY
>TRBV5-4|NA
ASSLGHGTSGIPSTDTQY
>TRBV25-1|NA
ASGDRGGGYT
>TRBV27|NA
ASSPTGPYTYEQY